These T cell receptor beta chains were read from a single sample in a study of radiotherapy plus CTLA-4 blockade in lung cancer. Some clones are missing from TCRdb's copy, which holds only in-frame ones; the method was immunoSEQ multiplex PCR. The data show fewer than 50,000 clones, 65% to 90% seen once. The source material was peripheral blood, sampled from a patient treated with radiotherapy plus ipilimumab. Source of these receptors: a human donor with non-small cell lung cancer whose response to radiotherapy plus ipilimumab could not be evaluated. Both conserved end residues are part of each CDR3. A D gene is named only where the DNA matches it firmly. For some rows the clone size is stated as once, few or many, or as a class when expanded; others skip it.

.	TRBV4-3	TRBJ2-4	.	CASSQVYTTAPIQYF	TGCGCCAGCAGCCAAGTCTACACGACAGCCCCAATCCAGTACTTC
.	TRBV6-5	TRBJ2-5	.	CASSFDRLETQYF	TGTGCCAGCAGTTTCGACAGGCTAGAGACCCAGTACTTC
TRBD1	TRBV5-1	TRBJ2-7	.	CASSLRTGSFSYEQYF	TGCGCCAGCAGCCTCCGGACAGGATCCTTCTCCTACGAGCAGTACTTC
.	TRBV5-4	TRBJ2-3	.	CASSAVGSTDTQYF	TGTGCCAGCAGCGCCGTCGGTAGCACAGATACGCAGTATTTT
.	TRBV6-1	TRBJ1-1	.	CASSEFGHRNTEAFF	TGTGCCAGCAGTGAATTTGGACATAGGAACACTGAAGCTTTCTTT
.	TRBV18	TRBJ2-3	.	CASSTHQGDTQYF	TGTGCCAGCTCAACTCATCAGGGAGATACGCAGTATTTT
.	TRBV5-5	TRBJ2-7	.	CASSLDPVNQGPPYEQYF	TGTGCCAGCAGCTTGGACCCAGTGAACCAGGGCCCCCCCTACGAGCAGTACTTC
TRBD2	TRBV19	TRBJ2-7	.	CASSIGGGYEQYF	TGTGCCAGTAGTATCGGGGGGGGGTACGAGCAGTACTTC
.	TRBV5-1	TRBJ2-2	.	CASSPAGATGELFF	TGCGCCAGCAGCCCGGCAGGGGCTACCGGGGAGCTGTTTTTT
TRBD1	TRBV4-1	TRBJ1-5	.	CASSHPGTGFSQGQPQHF	TGCGCCAGCAGCCATCCCGGGACAGGGTTTAGTCAAGGACAGCCCCAGCATTTT
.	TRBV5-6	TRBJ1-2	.	CASSRRLRANYGYTF	TGTGCCAGCAGCCGACGCCTCAGGGCTAACTATGGCTACACCTTC
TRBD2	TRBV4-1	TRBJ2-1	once	CASSQGSGLAENNEQFF	TGCGCCAGCAGCCAAGGTTCGGGACTAGCGGAAAACAATGAGCAGTTCTTC